This TCR beta chain appears in the sequencing data of a study of CD8 T cells in Susac syndrome. On this clonotype itself: The junction departs from germline at one end; a sequencing error may be responsible.

There are 15 residues in the CDR3. Germline V lookup: CDR1 GTSNPN, CDR2 SVGIG (reference sequence). RNA totalling about 0.5 to 1 ug underwent reverse transcription with random hexamers. The authors amplified TCR beta CDR3 across 54 Vbeta and 13 Jbeta using immunoSEQ multiplex PCR. TCRdb used MiXCR to reprocess the immunoSEQ multiplex PCR reads, holding one entry per CDR3 protein. The sample includes about 130,000 distinct CDR3 sequences, around 95% of them seen just once. The origin of this receptor is a human donor in good health. The chain has TRBV30 and TRBJ2-7, with D unclear. The sequencing input was CD4+ T cells from PBMCs. CDR3 protein: CAWSVRQLSSYEQCF. CDR3 nucleotides: TGTGCCTGGAGTGTACGGCAGTTGTCCTCCTACGAGCAGTGCTTC.